This TCR beta chain was recovered during a study of regulatory T cells in long-lasting Graves disease. General study findings and limits: The analysis examined peripheral blood only and excluded thyroid tissue.

The TCR beta library used iRepertoire HTBI primers with Arm-PCR amplification of CDR3. TCRdb redid the calling of the multiplex PCR reads with MiXCR, one entry per CDR3 protein. Here the sample spans some 340,000 distinct CDR3 sequences, about 11% being singletons. Losses at the gene ends were 3 bases for V and 3 bases for J; bases not matched to a gene: 9. The CDR3 length is 16 residues. The germline gives CDR1 SGHTA, CDR2 FQGNSA. Time point specified: newly diagnosed GD, antithyroid drugs for less than 3 months. The TCR library was made from RNA extracted from PBMCs. With respect to this clonotype: Its target is not known.

The same data also went into a second study, on T cells in Graves' hyperthyroidism and ophthalmopathy. Turning to that study: The HTBI primer set drove a first-round RT-PCR of the TCR CDR3.

The sequencing used peripheral blood mononuclear cells (PBMCs), collected at new diagnosis, from a patient treated with antithyroid drugs. The chain couples TRBV7-2 to TRBJ2-7, with 9 nucleotides matching TRBD2. The receptor was derived from a woman aged 18-30 years with Graves disease. DNA of the CDR3: TGTGCCAGCAGCTTGGCTAGCGGGATAAGTTTCTACGAGCAGTACTTC. It translates to CASSLASGISFYEQYF.